The source of this T cell receptor (beta chain) is a study of Ad26.COV2.S vaccination and SARS-CoV-2 variants. Study results and limitations: Post-vaccination spike-specific CD8+ and CD4+ T cell responses reportedly had substantial breadth.

In this sample, this clone turned up once. Its antigen is as yet unknown. Germline-derived CDR1 and CDR2 are LGHNA and YSLEER. The CDR3 is 17 residues long. Germline trimming cut 0 bases from V and 4 bases from J; bases unmatched to any gene: 8. Repertoires were generated with immunoSEQ multiplex PCR, while TCRdb's copy carries only in-frame clones and drops some. The data hold about 480,000 clones, with around 90% observed a single time. Specified treatment: over 15 received Ad26.COV2.S at low or high dose, single or two shots; a few received placebo; per-sample allocation not given. After the first vaccine or placebo injection, samples were drawn on day 63. An Ad26 vector expressing Wuhan-strain SARS-CoV-2 spike served as the vaccine.

The sequencing here drew on peripheral blood, taken in a trial of Ad26.COV2.S vaccine versus placebo. The chain carries TRBV4-3 and TRBJ2-1; 8 bases fit TRBD2. The origin of this receptor is a person between 18 and 65 years old who received the Ad26.COV2.S COVID-19 vaccine or a placebo. The CDR3 coding sequence is TGCGCCAGCAGCCAAGATATAGGGAGCGGGGGTTACAATGAGCAGTTCTTC. Amino acids: CASSQDIGSGGYNEQFF.